The rows below give T cell receptor beta chains drawn from one sample of a study of post-analysis software for immune sequencing data. TCRdb analysed the PCR reads with MiXCR anew, one entry per CDR3 protein. The sample lists roughly 870,000 distinct CDR3 sequences; around 50% were seen once. Sequencing was performed on blood. Receptor source: a girl aged 10 to 17 with multiple sclerosis. The CDR3 runs from the conserved cysteine through the conserved F or W. A D gene is named only where the DNA matches it firmly. Clone size appears in some rows only: once, few, many, or a class for an expanded clone.

clone size: few
V gene: TRBV29-1
D gene: TRBD1
J gene: TRBJ2-6
CDR3 DNA: TGCAGCGTCGGGGACAGGCTCATTTCTGGGGCCAACGTCCTGACTTTC
CDR3 protein: CSVGDRLISGANVLTF

clone size: NA
V gene: TRBV7-9
D gene: NA
J gene: TRBJ2-1
CDR3 DNA: TGTGCCAGCAGCTCGATCGCCGGGGGCCCTTACAATGAGCAGTTCTTC
CDR3 protein: CASSSIAGGPYNEQFF

clone size: NA
V gene: TRBV20-1
D gene: NA
J gene: TRBJ2-7
CDR3 DNA: TGCAGTGCTAGAGCCCCAGGGGGGTCTCGCTACGAGCAGTACTTC
CDR3 protein: CSARAPGGSRYEQYF

clone size: NA
V gene: TRBV5-1
D gene: TRBD1
J gene: TRBJ2-5
CDR3 DNA: TGCGCCAGCAGCTCCCGGACAGGGAAAGAGACCCAGTACTTC
CDR3 protein: CASSSRTGKETQYF

clone size: NA
V gene: TRBV20-1
D gene: NA
J gene: TRBJ1-5
CDR3 DNA: TGCAGTGCTAGGGAGGGTAGTAGCAATCAGCCCCAGCATTTT
CDR3 protein: CSAREGSSNQPQHF

clone size: NA
V gene: TRBV20-1
D gene: TRBD2
J gene: TRBJ2-1
CDR3 DNA: TGCAGTGCTAGCCGAACGCGGGAGGAGCAGTTCTTC
CDR3 protein: CSASRTREEQFF

clone size: once
V gene: TRBV7-9
D gene: NA
J gene: TRBJ1-1
CDR3 DNA: TGTGCCAGCACCTCATCAGGGGTCCCTGAAGCTTTCTTT
CDR3 protein: CASTSSGVPEAFF

clone size: NA
V gene: TRBV5-1
D gene: NA
J gene: TRBJ1-6
CDR3 DNA: TGCGCCAGCAGCTCCAGGGAGGGTCGTAATTCACCCCTCCACTTT
CDR3 protein: CASSSREGRNSPLHF

clone size: NA
V gene: TRBV6-1
D gene: NA
J gene: TRBJ2-7
CDR3 DNA: TGTGCCAGCACCACAACCAGCTACGAGCAGTACTTC
CDR3 protein: CASTTTSYEQYF

clone size: once
V gene: TRBV5-1
D gene: TRBD2
J gene: TRBJ2-5
CDR3 DNA: TGCGCCAGCAGCTGGTCCGTCGGGAGGCACCAAGAGACCCAGTACTTC
CDR3 protein: CASSWSVGRHQETQYF

clone size: NA
V gene: TRBV29-1
D gene: NA
J gene: TRBJ1-3
CDR3 DNA: TGCAGCGTTGAAGCCCTTGGGCTTGGAAACACCATATATTTT
CDR3 protein: CSVEALGLGNTIYF

clone size: NA
V gene: TRBV25-1
D gene: TRBD1
J gene: TRBJ2-7
CDR3 DNA: TGTGCCAGCAGTGACGTCCCGGGACAGGGAACCACTTCCTACGAGCAGTACTTC
CDR3 protein: CASSDVPGQGTTSYEQYF

clone size: NA
V gene: TRBV5-1
D gene: TRBD2
J gene: TRBJ2-7
CDR3 DNA: TGCGCCAGCAGCTTCACAAGCGGGGGAGGCTACGAGCAGTACTTC
CDR3 protein: CASSFTSGGGYEQYF

clone size: NA
V gene: TRBV30
D gene: TRBD1
J gene: TRBJ2-1
CDR3 DNA: TGTGCCTGGAGTGCGGACAGGGGGACTGGCAATGAGCAGTTCTTC
CDR3 protein: CAWSADRGTGNEQFF

clone size: few
V gene: TRBV20-1
D gene: NA
J gene: TRBJ1-2
CDR3 DNA: TGCAGCCCTGTCAGGGTTAACTATGGCTACACCTTC
CDR3 protein: CSPVRVNYGYTF

clone size: NA
V gene: TRBV6-6
D gene: NA
J gene: TRBJ1-1
CDR3 DNA: TGTGCCAGCAGTTACTCGGACACTGAAGCTTTCTTT
CDR3 protein: CASSYSDTEAFF

clone size: NA
V gene: TRBV11-2
D gene: TRBD2
J gene: TRBJ2-1
CDR3 DNA: TGTGCCAGCAGACGTATTAGCGGGAGCTCCTACAATGAGCAGTTCTTC
CDR3 protein: CASRRISGSSYNEQFF

clone size: NA
V gene: TRBV5-1
D gene: NA
J gene: TRBJ2-4
CDR3 DNA: TGCGCCAGCAGCCCGCGGGACGGTGGGGACATTCAGTACTTC
CDR3 protein: CASSPRDGGDIQYF

clone size: few
V gene: TRBV15
D gene: NA
J gene: TRBJ2-7
CDR3 DNA: TGTGCCACCAGCAGAGATCGTGGCGGGGGCCGCTCCTACGAGCAGTACTTC
CDR3 protein: CATSRDRGGGRSYEQYF

clone size: NA
V gene: TRBV11-2
D gene: NA
J gene: TRBJ2-5
CDR3 DNA: TGTGCCAGCAGCTTAGTTCCCTCACTGCGCCAAGAGACCCAGTACTTC
CDR3 protein: CASSLVPSLRQETQYF